Listed below are T cell receptor beta chains from one sample, sequenced in a study of Graves' ophthalmopathy and Graves' hyperthyroidism. Using its own MiXCR run on the multiplex PCR reads, TCRdb lists one record per CDR3 protein. The table includes under 200,000 distinct CDR3 sequences, less than 45% detected once. Source material: peripheral blood. The receptors shown here come from a woman in her forties with Graves' ophthalmopathy. Both conserved end residues are part of each CDR3.

V gene,J gene,CDR3 length,CDR3 protein
TRBV28,TRBJ2-7,14,CASTPGQATYEQYF
TRBV12-3/TRBV12-4,TRBJ1-5,16,CASSLGEPIEPQPQHF
TRBV28,TRBJ2-4,22,CASSFPPLGQPSNIGGKNIQYF
TRBV19,TRBJ2-2,17,CASSPGLARANTGELFF
TRBV11-2,TRBJ2-7,16,CASSLRGTSGRNEQYF
TRBV11-2,TRBJ1-1,15,CASSTGPGLGAEAFF
TRBV27,TRBJ2-1,15,CASSLRQGAYNEQFF
TRBV12-3/TRBV12-4,TRBJ1-2,17,CASSNSWRAASNYGYTF
TRBV28,TRBJ1-1,12,CASSIFGAKAFF
TRBV7-2,TRBJ1-5,13,CASSLDGGQPQHF
TRBV6-1,TRBJ2-7,14,CASSEGPSGRARHF
TRBV28,TRBJ1-3,13,CASSFHGGNTIYF
TRBV30,TRBJ2-7,12,CAWSVFSSEQYF
TRBV10-3,TRBJ2-7,15,CAISAGQSGMYEQYF
TRBV28,TRBJ1-2,11,CASSLTRGYTF
TRBV12-3/TRBV12-4,TRBJ1-2,13,CASSLTPWDGYTF
TRBV20-1,TRBJ1-5,17,CSARDFRVGGKRQPQHF
TRBV12-3/TRBV12-4,TRBJ1-2,12,CASSPGHRGYTF
TRBV6-5,TRBJ1-1,16,CASSYSSGRVSTEAFF
TRBV6-1,TRBJ2-7,15,CASSRGAAGYYEQYF
TRBV3-1,TRBJ1-1,12,CASSQVEREAFF
TRBV19,TRBJ1-1,14,CASSNGRKNTEAFF
TRBV28,TRBJ1-5,13,CASKPDTAISQHF
TRBV11-3,TRBJ1-2,14,CASSLAGQVYGYTF
TRBV28,TRBJ2-4,14,CASSPSGSWAIQYF
TRBV30,TRBJ2-4,16,CAWRPAAHLAKNIQYF
TRBV12-3/TRBV12-4,TRBJ1-5,13,CASSLAGLQPQHF
TRBV6-2/TRBV6-3,TRBJ1-2,16,CASSSTRTLGDYGYTF
TRBV4-1,TRBJ1-2,12,CASSQTEYGYTF
TRBV24-1,TRBJ2-4,20,CATSDFKSCARPLAKNIQYF
TRBV19,TRBJ1-1,13,CASSILGGTEAFF
TRBV11-2,TRBJ2-2,17,CASSRTSGRIVTGELFF
TRBV20-1,TRBJ1-5,11,CSAGPNQPQHF
TRBV20-1,TRBJ1-6,15,CSARGAGRVESPLHF
TRBV7-2,TRBJ1-4,15,CASSLGQGGGEKLFF
TRBV2,TRBJ1-5,15,CASSQSDRDHQPQHF
TRBV6-5,TRBJ1-2,17,CASSYSSTGTGSYGYTF
TRBV7-2,TRBJ1-3,14,CASSRLLSGNTIYF
TRBV4-3,TRBJ1-5,13,CASSQDRDQPQHF
TRBV12-3/TRBV12-4,TRBJ1-1,16,CASTRNQVYLNTEAFF
TRBV6-5,TRBJ1-6,18,CASSYERRGTTYNSPLHF
TRBV6-2/TRBV6-3,TRBJ2-5,18,CASSPATSGGPDQETQYF
TRBV24-1,TRBJ2-2,16,CATSDLVRGGTGELFF
TRBV12-3/TRBV12-4,TRBJ1-2,14,CASRRTGDLHGYTF
TRBV7-2,TRBJ2-7,14,CASSPGGVVNEQYF